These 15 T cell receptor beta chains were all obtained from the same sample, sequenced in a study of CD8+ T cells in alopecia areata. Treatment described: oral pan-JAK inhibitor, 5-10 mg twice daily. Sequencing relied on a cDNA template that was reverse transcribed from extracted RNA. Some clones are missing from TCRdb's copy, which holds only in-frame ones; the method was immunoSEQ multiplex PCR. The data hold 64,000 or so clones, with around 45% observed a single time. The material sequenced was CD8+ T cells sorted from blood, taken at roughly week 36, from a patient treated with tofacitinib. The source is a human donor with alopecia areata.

CDR3 protein: CASSLTSGSAGANVLTF. Here the CDR3 DNA reads TGTGCCAGCAGCTTAACTAGTGGCTCGGCTGGGGCCAACGTCCTGACTTTC. The rearrangement joins TRBV5-6 to TRBJ2-6; a possible D gene is TRBD2 (5 bases). In germline, CDR1 is SGHDT, CDR2 YYEEEE. V was cut by 2 bases and J by 2 bases, with 14 bases left in between. The CDR3 is 17 residues long.

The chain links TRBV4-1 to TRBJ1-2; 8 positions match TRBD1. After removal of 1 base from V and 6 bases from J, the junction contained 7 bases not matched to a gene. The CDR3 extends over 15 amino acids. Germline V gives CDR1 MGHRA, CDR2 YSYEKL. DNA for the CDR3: TGCGCCAGCAGCCAAGGTTCGGACAGGGTGCATGGCTACACCTTC. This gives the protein CASSQGSDRVHGYTF.

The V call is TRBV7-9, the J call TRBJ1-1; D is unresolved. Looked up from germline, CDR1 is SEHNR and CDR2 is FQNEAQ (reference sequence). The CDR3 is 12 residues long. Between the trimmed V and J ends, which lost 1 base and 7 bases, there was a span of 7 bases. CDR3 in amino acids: CASSLGGIEAFF. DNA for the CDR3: TGTGCCAGCAGCTTAGGTGGGATTGAAGCTTTCTTT.

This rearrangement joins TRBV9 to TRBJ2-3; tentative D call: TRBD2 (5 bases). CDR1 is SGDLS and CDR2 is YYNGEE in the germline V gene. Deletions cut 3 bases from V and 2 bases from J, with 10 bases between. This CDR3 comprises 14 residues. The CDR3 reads CASSAQRITDTQYF. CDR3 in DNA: TGTGCCAGCAGCGCTCAGCGGATCACAGATACGCAGTATTTT.

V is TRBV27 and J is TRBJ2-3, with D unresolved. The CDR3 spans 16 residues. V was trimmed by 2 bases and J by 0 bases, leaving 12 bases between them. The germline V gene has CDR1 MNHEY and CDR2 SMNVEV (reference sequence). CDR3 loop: CASSLEVGRSTDTQYF. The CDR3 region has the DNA TGTGCCAGCAGTTTAGAGGTCGGACGGAGCACAGATACGCAGTATTTT.

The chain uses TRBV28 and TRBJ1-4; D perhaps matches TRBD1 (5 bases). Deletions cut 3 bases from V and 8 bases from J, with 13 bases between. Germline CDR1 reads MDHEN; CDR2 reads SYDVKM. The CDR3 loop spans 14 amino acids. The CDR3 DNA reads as TGTGCCAGCAGTTTTGCAGGGTATTCCGAAAAACTGTTTTTT. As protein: CASSFAGYSEKLFF.

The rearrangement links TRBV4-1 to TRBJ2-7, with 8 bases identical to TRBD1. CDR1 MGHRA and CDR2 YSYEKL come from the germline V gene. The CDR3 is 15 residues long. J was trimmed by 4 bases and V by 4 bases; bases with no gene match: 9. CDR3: CASSPTGGLTYEQYF. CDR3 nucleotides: TGCGCCAGCAGCCCAACAGGGGGTCTAACTTACGAGCAGTACTTC.

Here the CDR3 reads CASSHWSRHQYF. The CDR3 DNA follows: TGTGCCAGCAGCCATTGGTCCCGACACCAGTACTTC. The chain has TRBV5-6 and TRBJ2-4; D is undetermined. Per the germline V gene, CDR1 is SGHDT and CDR2 is YYEEEE. V lost 4 bases and J lost 13, with 15 bases in between. CDR3 length: 12 residues. The complete variable domain, with remaining parts taken from reference TRBV5-6 and TRBJ2-4, reads DAGVTQSPTHLIKTRGQQVTLRCSPKSGHDTVSWYQQALGQGPQFIFQYYEEEERQRGNFPDRFSGHQFPNYSSELNVNALLLGDSALYLCASSHWSRHQYFGAGTRLSVL.

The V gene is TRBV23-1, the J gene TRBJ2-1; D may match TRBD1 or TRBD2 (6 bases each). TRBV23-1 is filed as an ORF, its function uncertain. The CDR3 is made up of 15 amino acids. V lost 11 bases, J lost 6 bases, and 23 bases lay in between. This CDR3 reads CAPLEPKGGRNEQFF. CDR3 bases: TGCGCCCCCTTGGAGCCCAAGGGGGGTCGCAATGAGCAGTTCTTC.

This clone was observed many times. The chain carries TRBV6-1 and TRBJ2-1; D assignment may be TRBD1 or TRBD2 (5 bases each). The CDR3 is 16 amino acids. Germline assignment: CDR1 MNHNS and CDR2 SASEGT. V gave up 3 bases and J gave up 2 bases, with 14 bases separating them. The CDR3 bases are TGTGCCAGCAGTGATCCGGTGAGGGGTCCCTACAATGAGCAGTTCTTC. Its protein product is CASSDPVRGPYNEQFF.

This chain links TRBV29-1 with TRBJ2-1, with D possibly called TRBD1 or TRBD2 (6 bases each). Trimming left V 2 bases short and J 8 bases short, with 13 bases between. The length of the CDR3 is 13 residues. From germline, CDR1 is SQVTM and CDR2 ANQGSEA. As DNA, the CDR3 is TGCAGCGTTGAAAAGGGGGGCACTGATGAGCAGTTCTTC. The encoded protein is CSVEKGGTDEQFF.

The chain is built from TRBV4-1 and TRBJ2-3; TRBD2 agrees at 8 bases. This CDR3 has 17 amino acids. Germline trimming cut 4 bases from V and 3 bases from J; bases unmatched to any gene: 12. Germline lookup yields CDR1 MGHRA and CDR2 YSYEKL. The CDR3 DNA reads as TGCGCCAGCAGCCTGAAAGGTCCAGCGGGAGCGACAGATACGCAGTATTTT. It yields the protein CASSLKGPAGATDTQYF.

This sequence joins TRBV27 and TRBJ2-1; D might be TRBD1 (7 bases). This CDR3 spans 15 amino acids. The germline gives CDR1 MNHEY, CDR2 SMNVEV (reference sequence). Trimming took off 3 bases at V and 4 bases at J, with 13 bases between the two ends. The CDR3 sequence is CASSFVAGQYNEQFF. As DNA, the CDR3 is TGTGCCAGCAGTTTTGTGGCGGGACAGTACAATGAGCAGTTCTTC.

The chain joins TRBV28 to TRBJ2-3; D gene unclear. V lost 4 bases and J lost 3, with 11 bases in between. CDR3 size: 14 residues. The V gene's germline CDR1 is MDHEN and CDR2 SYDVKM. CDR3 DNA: TGTGCCAGCAGTTCTCGCCCCAAGACAGATACGCAGTATTTT. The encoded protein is CASSSRPKTDTQYF.

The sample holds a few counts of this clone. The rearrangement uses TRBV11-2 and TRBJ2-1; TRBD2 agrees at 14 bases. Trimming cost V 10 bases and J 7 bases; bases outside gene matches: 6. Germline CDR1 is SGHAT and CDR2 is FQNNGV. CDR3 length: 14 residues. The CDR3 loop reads CATGTSGSPNEQFF. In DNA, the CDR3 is TGTGCCACCGGGACTAGCGGGAGTCCGAATGAGCAGTTCTTC.